Shown below are 14 T cell receptor beta chains from a single sample sequenced in a study of tumor-infiltrating lymphocytes in primary liver carcinoma. A primer in the constant region served to generate TCR beta cDNA from roughly 550 ng of total RNA. Slightly modified ARM-PCR, run as three nested multiplex PCR rounds, produced the TCR beta libraries. TRBV1-TRBV30 forward primers paired with a C-beta reverse primer drove the first two PCR rounds, 10 cycles each. Via MiXCR, TCRdb re-called the multiplex PCR reads, giving one row per CDR3 protein. The data contain a few hundred thousand distinct CDR3 sequences, about 50% of them singletons. Germline DNA was also extracted, and blood RNA was taken from unsorted whole blood. Sequencing was performed on peripheral blood. All receptors come from a woman aged 30 to 39 with primary liver carcinoma and hepatitis B virus infection.

Of note for this clonotype: At one of its ends the junction is not consistent with the germline gene, which may arise from a read error. The genes are TRBV4-1 and TRBJ2-7; 8 bases line up with TRBD1. The CDR3 consists of 16 residues. Germline CDR1 reads MGHRA; CDR2 reads YSYEKL. CDR3 sequence reads: CTSSQESATGVNEQYF. The CDR3 DNA reads as TGTACCAGCAGCCAAGAGAGCGCGACAGGGGTCAACGAGCAGTACTTC.

This clonotype was detected many times. The chain joins TRBV12-3 or TRBV12-4 to TRBJ2-7; TRBD2 agrees at 10 bases. With 6 bases clipped from V and 4 bases from J, the junction kept 12 bases outside the gene matches. This CDR3 has 16 amino acids. CDR3 coding DNA: TGTGCCAGCAGCTCCCCGTCTAGCGGGAGAGGATACGAGCAGTACTTC. Encoded protein: CASSSPSSGRGYEQYF.

As concerns this clonotype: This clone may be a read error of a much larger clone one base away. V and J are TRBV6-2 or TRBV6-3 and TRBJ2-3; D is perhaps TRBD2 (6 bases). The CDR3 length is 14 residues. Germline CDR1 MNHEY, CDR2 SVGEGT. CDR3 sequence reads: CARSYGGHTDTQYF. The CDR3 region has the DNA TGTGCCAGGAGTTACGGAGGGCACACAGATACGCAGTATTTT.

About this clonotype itself: Here the CDR3 omits its conserved ending phenylalanine or tryptophan, so a read error is the likely source. It is unclear where the CDR3 begins or ends on the DNA, so no DNA is shown, and the CDR3 is as TCRdb lists it. V and J are TRBV11-1 and TRBJ2-7; TRBD1, the table's D call, was not compared with the DNA. CDR1 is SGHAT and CDR2 is FQDESV in the germline V gene (reference sequence). The CDR3 is 16 amino acids long, termini counted. This CDR3 is CASSFSQGVSSSEQYL.

In its sample, this clonotype was seen once. The junction departs from the called germline gene at one end, perhaps through a read error. The chain employs TRBV5-6 and TRBJ2-5; 7 nucleotides align to TRBD2. The germline V gene encodes CDR1 SGHDT and CDR2 YYEEEE. CDR3 length equals 17 residues. CDR3 coding DNA: TGTGCCAGCAGCGGTCCATCGGGGGGAGTGGCCCAAGAGACCCAGTGCTTC. Amino acid sequence: CASSGPSGGVAQETQCF.

Note on this clonotype: The CDR3 ends on some other residue instead of the conserved phenylalanine or tryptophan, so this is likely a read error. This chain links TRBV5-1 with TRBJ2-7; TRBD1 is a possible D gene (6 bases). This CDR3 contains 15 residues. Germline V gives CDR1 SGHRS, CDR2 YFSETQ. Trimming left V 2 bases short and J 5 bases short, with 17 bases between. CDR3 protein: CASSLRLGTSNEQYL. DNA for the CDR3: TGCGCCAGCAGCTTACGACTTGGGACAAGCAACGAGCAGTACCTC.

This CDR3 is CASTLGADYGYTF. CDR3 bases: TGTGCCAGCACTTTGGGGGCAGACTATGGCTACACCTTC. The rearrangement links TRBV12-3 or TRBV12-4 to TRBJ1-2, with D possibly TRBD1 on 6 matching bases. Deletions cut 7 bases from V and 3 bases from J, with 12 bases between. The CDR3 is made up of 13 amino acids.

The chain links TRBV4-1 to TRBJ2-7; 9 bases agree with TRBD2. The trim removed 4 bases at V and 2 bases at J, leaving 15 bases unmatched. CDR3 length equals 18 residues. The germline CDR1 and CDR2 sequences are MGHRA and YSYEKL. The CDR3 nucleotides read TGCGCCAGCAGCCCCCGGGGGCTAGCGGGATGCACCACCTACGAGCAGTACTTC. It codes for CASSPRGLAGCTTYEQYF.

A note on this clonotype: A much larger clone lies a single base off, so this may be a read error. V is TRBV29-1 and J is TRBJ2-7, with a possible D match to TRBD1 (5 bases). Looked up from germline, CDR1 is SQVTM and CDR2 is ANQGSEA. This CDR3 has 12 residues. The CDR3 spells CSVEHRPYGQYF. DNA of the CDR3: TGCAGCGTTGAACACAGGCCCTACGGGCAGTACTTC.

This clonotype was detected a few times. The chain uses TRBV12-3 or TRBV12-4 and TRBJ2-1; D may match TRBD1 or TRBD2 (6 bases each). Trimming cost V 7 bases and J 6 bases, with 13 bases left between them. The CDR3 is made up of 13 amino acids. The CDR3 is CASKLKGGNEQFF. As DNA, the CDR3 is TGTGCCAGCAAATTGAAGGGGGGCAATGAGCAGTTCTTC.

The rearrangement links TRBV6-5 to TRBJ1-6; no definite D call. Trimming removed 8 bases at V and 4 bases at J, with 18 bases between. The CDR3 contains 16 residues. Per germline, CDR1 MNHEY and CDR2 SVGAGI. CDR3 residues: CASGKHSAIYNSPLHF. The CDR3, as DNA: TGTGCCAGCGGTAAACATTCTGCCATATATAATTCACCCCTCCACTTT.

This clonotype was seen only a few times. This sequence may be a read error, since a much larger clone differs from it by one base. This chain connects TRBV11-2 to TRBJ2-3; perhaps TRBD2 as D (6 bases). This CDR3 contains 13 residues. Germline V CDR1 and CDR2: SGHAT, FQNNGV. Trimming cost V 5 bases and J 8 bases, with 14 bases left between them. The CDR3 region is CASSVTLAGTQYF. CDR3 nucleotide sequence: TGTGCCAGCAGCGTCACACTAGCCGGTACGCAGTATTTT.

Note on this clonotype: A much larger clone differs from this one at a single base, so this may be a read error. The chain uses TRBV6-2 or TRBV6-3 and TRBJ1-2, with D perhaps matching TRBD1 (5 bases). The CDR3 has 15 residues. Germline-derived CDR1 and CDR2 are MNHEY and SVGEGT. CDR3 residues: CASSRPGRVNYGHTF. Written as DNA, the CDR3 is TGTGCCAGCAGCCGCCCGGGCAGGGTGAACTATGGCCACACCTTC.

A remark on this clonotype: The CDR3 does not close with the conserved phenylalanine or tryptophan, likely indicating a read error. CDR3 coding DNA: TGTGCCAGCAGTTCCAGCGAGTATCAGCCCCAGCATCTT. Residues: CASSSSEYQPQHL. The chain employs TRBV11-3 and TRBJ1-5; no clear D. Germline lookup yields CDR1 SGHNT and CDR2 YENEEA. The CDR3 extends over 13 amino acids. Deletions cut 6 bases from V and 5 bases from J, with 11 bases between.